This T cell receptor beta chain was identified in a study of cytomegalovirus exposure and HLA in healthy donors. The data were produced by immunoSEQ multiplex PCR, yet TCRdb's version contains in-frame clones alone and is incomplete. Here the sample spans 150,000 to 160,000 clones, 75% to 90% being singletons. CDR3 length: 14 amino acids. Per the germline V gene, CDR1 is ENHRY and CDR2 is SYGVKD. Trimming stripped 7 bases from V and 3 bases from J, with 16 bases between. The chain links TRBV10-3 to TRBJ2-7; tentative D call: TRBD2 (6 bases). The receptor's source is a man younger than 30 in good health and CMV-seropositive. Input material: PBMCs. As DNA, the CDR3 is TGTGCCATCAAGAATATAGCGGAGAGCTACGAGCAGTACTTC. This codes for CAIKNIAESYEQYF.